There are a few counts of the clone carrying this TCR beta chain. What it recognizes is unknown. These data are taken from a study of cytomegalovirus exposure and HLA in healthy donors. Findings and limits, study-wide: DRB1 had the most TCR associations and HLA-C the fewest, a later analysis found, with rates varying by HLA locus. Later analysis reportedly placed an Asian-associated ancestry cluster below the roughly 680-donor mean in N-insertions. In a later analysis, common viral pathogens appeared linked to several of the most significant clusters.

Per germline, CDR1 SGHRS and CDR2 YFSETQ. The CDR3 has 16 amino acids. J was trimmed by 2 bases and V by 3 bases; bases with no gene match: 1. Primers for the PCR totalled 60 Vbeta and 13 Jbeta. Only in-frame clones appear in the TCRdb table, and some are missing; sequencing was by immunoSEQ multiplex PCR. The sample lists about 110,000 clones; around 79% were seen once. Among the donors, all were healthy bone marrow donors. The sample consisted of PBMCs. This sequence originates from a man in his fifties or sixties in good health and CMV-seronegative. The chain combines TRBV5-1 with TRBJ2-2, with TRBD2 matching over 13 bases. The CDR3 DNA reads TGCGCCAGCAGCTGGGGACTAGCGGGAAACACCGGGGAGCTGTTTTTT. Its translation is CASSWGLAGNTGELFF.